This entry is about one TCR beta chain. This record comes from a study of neurological immune-mediated disorders. It was by 5'RACE with 10-nucleotide random UMIs that the cDNA was made. One entry per CDR3 protein, called by TCRdb with MiXCR from the 5' RACE reads. The repertoire holds 30,000 to 45,000 distinct CDR3 sequences, with around 10% as singletons. Approximately 1 million sorted CD4+ or CD8+ T cells made each library. There are 15 residues in the CDR3. Germline loops: CDR1 SGHRS, CDR2 YFSETQ. Deletions cut 0 bases from V and 0 bases from J, with 7 bases between. The chain joins TRBV5-1 to TRBJ1-5; the D gene is possibly TRBD1 (5 bases). This receptor was identified in a woman aged 25-40 years with HTLV-1-associated myelopathy (HAM/TSP). Material for sequencing was CD4+ T cells from blood. CDR3 region: CASSLGGDSNQPQHF. CDR3 bases: TGCGCCAGCAGCTTGGGGGGGGATAGCAATCAGCCCCAGCATTTT.